These 17 T cell receptor beta chains came from one sample sequenced in a study of cytomegalovirus exposure and HLA in healthy donors. 13 Jbeta primers and 60 Vbeta primers were used for the PCR. Libraries were prepared by immunoSEQ multiplex PCR; TCRdb keeps only in-frame clonotypes and omits some of them. This sample has about 200,000 clones, with roughly 80% found just once. The specimen sequenced was PBMCs. These receptors all stem from a man between 25 and 39 years old in good health and CMV-seronegative.

The chain couples TRBV29-1 to TRBJ2-5, with 10 bases lining up with TRBD2. This CDR3 region has 16 residues. Per the germline V gene, CDR1 is SQVTM and CDR2 is ANQGSEA. J gave up 2 bases and V 7 bases, and 13 bases lay outside the gene matches. CDR3 region: CSGVGLAGDQQETQYF. CDR3 DNA sequence: TGCAGCGGGGTGGGTCTAGCGGGGGATCAACAAGAGACCCAGTACTTC.

CDR3 in DNA: TGTGCCAGCAGTGCAGGCGGGGACCTCTATGGCTACACCTTC. Encoded protein: CASSAGGDLYGYTF. The rearrangement uses TRBV6-5 and TRBJ1-2; perhaps TRBD1 as D (5 bases). Trimming cost V 5 bases and J 4 bases, with 14 bases left between them. This CDR3 spans 14 amino acids. Germline V CDR1 and CDR2: MNHEY, SVGAGI.

This clone has a handful of counts. The chain joins TRBV5-1 to TRBJ2-5; 7 bases are shared with TRBD2. CDR3 size: 14 residues. The germline gives CDR1 SGHRS, CDR2 YFSETQ. V gave up 2 bases and J gave up 3 bases; unmatched junction bases: 4. For the CDR3, the DNA is TGCGCCAGCAGCTTACCGAGCGGGGAAGAGACCCAGTACTTC. Translation: CASSLPSGEETQYF.

This chain uses TRBV6-5 with TRBJ2-7; 8 nucleotides line up with TRBD1. The J segment lost 2 bases and the V segment lost 1 base, leaving 1 base of the junction unmatched. The CDR3 runs to 14 residues. Germline V gene lookup returns CDR1 MNHEY and CDR2 SVGAGI. CDR3 bases: TGTGCCAGCAGTTACTGGACAGGGCCCTACGAGCAGTACTTC. Protein sequence: CASSYWTGPYEQYF.

The chain carries TRBV27 and TRBJ2-2; possible D gene TRBD1, 5 bases. Germline V gives CDR1 MNHEY, CDR2 SMNVEV (reference sequence). The CDR3 loop spans 13 amino acids. The ends were cut back, 5 bases at V and 6 bases at J, with 10 bases in the middle. CDR3 DNA: TGTGCCAGCAGTGCTCAGGGATCCGGGGAGCTGTTTTTT. Its translation: CASSAQGSGELFF.

This clone was seen a handful of times. This chain connects TRBV15 to TRBJ1-1; D unclear. Germline V gives CDR1 LNHNV, CDR2 YYDKDF (reference sequence). This CDR3 spans 14 amino acids. The germline V and J ends were trimmed by 5 bases and 1 base, with 11 bases remaining between them. The chain's CDR3 is CATSVLRRNTEAFF. The CDR3 nucleotides read TGTGCCACCAGCGTACTCCGGAGGAACACTGAAGCTTTCTTT.

This chain links TRBV5-1 with TRBJ2-1, with 10 bases identical to TRBD1. Germline V CDR1 and CDR2: SGHRS, YFSETQ. V trimming: 0 bases; J trimming: 4 bases; junction bases outside the gene matches: 1. The CDR3 runs 15 residues. The CDR3 DNA is TGCGCCAGCAGCTTGGAGGGACAGGGGTACAATGAGCAGTTCTTC. Protein product: CASSLEGQGYNEQFF.

The CDR3 loop reads CASRHLAGMADTQYF. The CDR3, as DNA: TGTGCCAGTAGGCATCTAGCGGGGATGGCAGATACGCAGTATTTT. The chain has TRBV19 and TRBJ2-3, with 9 bases lining up with TRBD2. There are 15 residues in the CDR3. V shed 6 bases, J shed 4 bases, and the junction held 8 bases outside the gene matches. Germline assignment: CDR1 LNHDA and CDR2 SQIVND (reference sequence).

The rearrangement joins TRBV28 to TRBJ2-7; 12 bases are shared with TRBD2. CDR3 size: 15 residues. The V gene's germline CDR1 is MDHEN and CDR2 SYDVKM. Trimming at V came to 3 bases and at J to 4 bases, leaving 4 bases not matched to a gene. The CDR3 loop reads CASSLRTSGEYEQYF. CDR3 nucleotides: TGTGCCAGCAGTTTGCGGACTAGCGGGGAGTACGAGCAGTACTTC.

In nucleotides, the CDR3 is TGCGCCAGCAGGCCAAAAGACTATAAAGGGAACACTGAAGCTTTCTTT. Translated: CASRPKDYKGNTEAFF. The rearrangement links TRBV4-3 to TRBJ1-1; D is unclear. V lost 6 bases and J lost 1, with 18 bases in between. Per the germline V gene, CDR1 is LGHNA and CDR2 is YSLEER. The CDR3 runs 16 residues.

The CDR3 DNA follows: TGTGCCAGCTCAACGGGACAGGGTTTGAGCAGGGAAGCTTTCTTT. Protein sequence: CASSTGQGLSREAFF. The rearrangement uses TRBV18 and TRBJ1-1; 9 bases line up with TRBD1. Germline-derived CDR1 and CDR2 are KGHSH and LQKENI. The V gene end was trimmed by 5 bases and the J gene end by 8 bases; junction bases not matched to a gene: 12. The CDR3 runs 15 residues. The full variable domain, with the rest looked up from reference TRBV18 and TRBJ1-1, is NAGVMQNPRHLVRRRGQEARLRCSPMKGHSHVYWYRQLPEEGLKFMVYLQKENIIDESGMPKERFSAEFPKEGPSILRIQQVVRGDSAAYFCASSTGQGLSREAFFGQGTRLTVV.

The chain links TRBV18 to TRBJ2-6, with D hard to call. The CDR3 is made up of 11 amino acids. Germline CDR1 is KGHSH and CDR2 is LQKENI. The V end was cut by 4 bases, the J end by 12 bases, with 7 bases between. The DNA for the CDR3 is TGTGCCAGCTCACACTCCGGCGTCCTGACTTTC. Translation: CASSHSGVLTF. The full variable domain, its missing parts supplied by reference TRBV18 and TRBJ2-6, is NAGVMQNPRHLVRRRGQEARLRCSPMKGHSHVYWYRQLPEEGLKFMVYLQKENIIDESGMPKERFSAEFPKEGPSILRIQQVVRGDSAAYFCASSHSGVLTFGAGSRLTVL.

This rearrangement joins TRBV28 to TRBJ2-7, with 9 nucleotides matching TRBD1. The V gene's germline CDR1 is MDHEN and CDR2 SYDVKM. This CDR3 is built from 17 residues. V shed 5 bases and J 2 bases; nucleotides not matched to a gene: 13. The CDR3 is CASSPTPDRGFPYEQYF. The CDR3 bases are TGTGCCAGCAGTCCAACCCCTGACAGGGGGTTTCCCTACGAGCAGTACTTC.

This clone came up once. The V call is TRBV19, the J call TRBJ1-1; D may be TRBD1 (5 bases). Germline V CDR1 and CDR2: LNHDA, SQIVND (reference sequence). Trimming left V 3 bases short and J 2 bases short, with 13 bases between. This CDR3 comprises 15 residues. CDR3 protein: CASSIQRTGNTEAFF. CDR3 bases: TGTGCCAGTAGTATCCAGAGAACAGGTAACACTGAAGCTTTCTTT.

This clone came up a few times. This chain connects TRBV14 to TRBJ1-1; the D is unclear. The CDR3 extends over 13 amino acids. V dropped 3 bases and J dropped 0 bases, with 5 bases sitting between them. From germline, CDR1 is SGHDN and CDR2 FVKESK. The CDR3 region has the DNA TGTGCCAGCAGCCACAGGTTGAACACTGAAGCTTTCTTT. Amino acid sequence: CASSHRLNTEAFF.

Note on this clone: Lacking the conserved final phenylalanine or tryptophan, this CDR3 likely reflects a read error. The limits of the CDR3 on the DNA are not certain, so only TCRdb's listed CDR3 is given. This CDR3 reads CASSQRDRAGC. The J gene is TRBJ2-7, the V gene TRBV27; TRBD1 reflects the table's D call only, with no check against the DNA. The germline gives CDR1 MNHEY, CDR2 SMNVEV (reference sequence). A total of 11 residues make up the CDR3, ends included.

V and J are TRBV5-8 and TRBJ1-1; tentative D call: TRBD1 (6 bases). V lost 0 bases and J lost 1, with 16 bases in between. This CDR3 has 17 residues. Germline V CDR1 and CDR2: SGHTS, YDEGEE. The CDR3 is CASSLAVSHRENTEAFF. For the CDR3, the DNA is TGTGCCAGCAGCTTGGCGGTGTCTCACAGGGAGAACACTGAAGCTTTCTTT.